This is a list of T cell receptor beta chains from one sample in a study of cytomegalovirus exposure and HLA in healthy donors. Profiled with immunoSEQ multiplex PCR; TCRdb holds only in-frame clones, not every one. The table records 88,000 or so clones, approximately 60% of them present only once. The sequenced sample consisted of PBMCs. The source is a male donor in good health and CMV-seropositive. Each CDR3 is given with its conserved first and last residue. D genes are given only for firm matches. A clone size is listed for some rows: how often the clone was seen (once, few, many), or a class if it is expanded.

d_call,clone_size,v_call,j_call,cdr3_aa,cdr3_nt
TRBD1,NA,TRBV28,TRBJ1-2,CASSSSGGANYGYTF,TGTGCCAGCAGTTCCTCAGGGGGAGCTAACTATGGCTACACCTTC
NA,NA,TRBV5-1,TRBJ2-5,CASSLTGTSRETQYF,TGCGCCAGCAGCTTGACCGGGACATCTCGAGAGACCCAGTACTTC
NA,NA,TRBV4-1,TRBJ2-5,CASSQGARQETQYF,TGCGCCAGCAGCCAAGGGGCCAGACAAGAGACCCAGTACTTC
NA,NA,TRBV19,TRBJ1-1,CASRPVAGNTEAFF,TGTGCCAGTAGGCCCGTGGCAGGGAACACTGAAGCTTTCTTT
TRBD1,few,TRBV4-3,TRBJ1-1,CASSLQGAGTEAFF,TGCGCCAGCAGCCTACAGGGGGCTGGCACTGAAGCTTTCTTT
NA,once,TRBV6-5,TRBJ2-2,CASSYPSPSAGELFF,TGTGCCAGCAGTTACCCCAGCCCTAGCGCCGGGGAGCTGTTTTTT
TRBD2,NA,TRBV28,TRBJ2-7,CASSLSLAGVSYEQYF,TGTGCCAGCAGTTTGTCACTAGCGGGAGTCTCCTACGAGCAGTACTTC
TRBD1,NA,TRBV12-5,TRBJ1-1,CASADRVGNEAFF,TGTGCTAGTGCCGACAGGGTTGGAAATGAAGCTTTCTTT
NA,few,TRBV7-2,TRBJ2-6,CASSPHQGSGANVLTF,TGTGCCAGCAGCCCCCACCAGGGGTCCGGGGCCAACGTCCTGACTTTC
TRBD1,NA,TRBV5-8,TRBJ1-5,CASSAGQGGNQPQHF,TGTGCCAGCAGCGCAGGACAGGGAGGGAATCAGCCCCAGCATTTT
TRBD1,few,TRBV7-2,TRBJ1-2,CASSSRTGMNGYGYTF,TGTGCCAGCAGCTCCAGGACAGGGATGAATGGGTATGGCTACACCTTC
NA,few,TRBV29-1,TRBJ2-7,CSVEDPLQGGDYEQYF,TGCAGCGTTGAAGATCCCTTGCAGGGTGGGGACTACGAGCAGTACTTC